What follows are 8 T cell receptor beta chains derived from one specimen sequenced in a study of graft-versus-host responses after intestinal transplantation (dated by TCRdb to the early 2020s). No cognate antigen is known for these TCRs. This specimen's time point label, interpreted: cells obtained before transplantation from donor or recipient. Libraries came from the immunoSEQ multiplex PCR assay. As stored in TCRdb, this immuneACCESS dataset retains in-frame rearrangements with V and J assigned. A fraction of the clones does not appear; measured against another copy, unresolved V genes explain less than half of the discrepancy, and the remainder lacks a known reason. Present in this sample are some 90,000 clones, approximately 80% of which were seen just once. 0.83% of the sample rests with the top ten. This specimen was unstimulated CD4+ T cells sorted from spleen or lymph node cells, taken before intestinal transplant. These receptors were collected from a human donor who received an intestinal transplant.

The genes are TRBV5-4 and TRBJ2-5; D possibly corresponds to TRBD1 (5 bases). The V gene's germline CDR1 is SGHNT and CDR2 YYREEE (reference sequence). The CDR3 consists of 13 residues. V lost 3 bases and J 2 bases, leaving 8 bases between the germline ends. CDR3 residues: CASSWGPQETQYF. CDR3 bases: TGTGCCAGCAGCTGGGGCCCTCAAGAGACCCAGTACTTC.

The chain couples TRBV5-1 to TRBJ2-2, with D unclear. This CDR3 has 13 residues. CDR1 and CDR2 from the germline V gene are SGHRS and YFSETQ. V shed 0 bases and J shed 8 bases, with 8 bases lying between them. This CDR3 reads CASSLDALGELFF. The CDR3 nucleotides read TGCGCCAGCAGCTTGGACGCGCTTGGGGAGCTGTTTTTT.

This sequence joins TRBV29-1 and TRBJ2-3; perhaps TRBD2 as D (6 bases). Germline values: CDR1 SQVTM, CDR2 ANQGSEA. The CDR3 is made up of 13 amino acids. The CDR3 is CSEGRDDVDTQYF. CDR3 nucleotide sequence: TGCAGTGAGGGGCGGGATGATGTGGATACGCAGTATTTT.

The rearrangement joins TRBV27 to TRBJ2-7; TRBD1 aligns across 8 bases. CDR1 and CDR2 (germline): MNHEY, SMNVEV (reference sequence). V lost 6 bases, J lost 5 bases, and 12 bases stayed unmatched. This CDR3 is built from 15 residues. CDR3 loop: CASSRPGQVIHEQYF. CDR3 nucleotides: TGTGCCAGCAGCCGACCGGGACAGGTCATCCACGAGCAGTACTTC.

The chain joins TRBV5-5 to TRBJ2-5; weak D call: TRBD2 (5 bases). TRBJ2-7 matches the DNA end more closely, so the J call is doubtful. CDR1 and CDR2 (germline): SGHKS, YYEKEE (reference sequence). There are 15 residues in the CDR3. CDR3: CASSLVGESSYEQYF. CDR3 sequence (DNA): TGTGCCAGCAGCTTGGTCGGGGAGAGCTCCTACGAGCAGTACTTC.

The V call is TRBV2, the J call TRBJ1-6, with D maybe TRBD1 (5 bases). This CDR3 contains 15 residues. CDR1 is SNHLY and CDR2 is FYNNEI in the germline V gene. Deletions cut 5 bases from V and 8 bases from J, with 16 bases between. The CDR3 region is CASSSQTVADSPLHF. Here the CDR3 DNA reads TGTGCCAGCAGTTCCCAGACAGTAGCGGATTCACCCCTCCACTTT.

J is TRBJ1-6 and V is TRBV5-1, with TRBD1 identical over 9 bases. Germline CDR1 SGHRS, CDR2 YFSETQ. V gave up 2 bases and J gave up 7 bases; unmatched junction bases: 10. CDR3 length: 17 residues. Here the CDR3 reads CASSLRSLGTGNSPLHF. In DNA, the CDR3 is TGCGCCAGCAGCTTACGAAGTCTCGGGACAGGGAATTCACCCCTCCACTTT.

This clone has only one observation. DNA of the CDR3: TGTGCCAGCAGTCAGCGGGAGGCTGGAGATACGCAGTATTTT. It encodes CASSQREAGDTQYF. The chain has TRBV6-5 and TRBJ2-3; TRBD2 matches at 9 bases. The trim removed 5 bases at V and 5 bases at J, leaving 5 bases unmatched. The CDR3 covers 14 residues. CDR1 is MNHEY and CDR2 is SVGAGI in the germline V gene.